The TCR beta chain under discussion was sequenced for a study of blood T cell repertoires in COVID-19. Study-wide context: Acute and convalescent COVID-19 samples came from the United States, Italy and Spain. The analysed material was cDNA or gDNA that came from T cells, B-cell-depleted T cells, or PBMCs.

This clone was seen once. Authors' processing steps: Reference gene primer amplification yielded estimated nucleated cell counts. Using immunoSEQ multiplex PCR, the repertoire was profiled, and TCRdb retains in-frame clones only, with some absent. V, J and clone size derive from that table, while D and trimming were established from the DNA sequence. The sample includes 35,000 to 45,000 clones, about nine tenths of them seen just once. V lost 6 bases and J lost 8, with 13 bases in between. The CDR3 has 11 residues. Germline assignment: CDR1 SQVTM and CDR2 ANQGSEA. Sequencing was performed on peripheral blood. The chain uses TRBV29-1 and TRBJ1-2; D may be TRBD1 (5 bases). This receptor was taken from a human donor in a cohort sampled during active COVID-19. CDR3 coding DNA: TGCAGCGTAGGGACTTCCCGGGGCTACACCTTC. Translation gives CSVGTSRGYTF. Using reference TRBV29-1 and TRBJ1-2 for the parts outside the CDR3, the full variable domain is SAVISQKPSRDICQRGTSLTIQCQVDSQVTMMFWYRQQPGQSLTLIATANQGSEATYESGFVIDKFPISRPNLTFSTLTVSNMSPEDSSIYLCSVGTSRGYTFGSGTRLTVV.